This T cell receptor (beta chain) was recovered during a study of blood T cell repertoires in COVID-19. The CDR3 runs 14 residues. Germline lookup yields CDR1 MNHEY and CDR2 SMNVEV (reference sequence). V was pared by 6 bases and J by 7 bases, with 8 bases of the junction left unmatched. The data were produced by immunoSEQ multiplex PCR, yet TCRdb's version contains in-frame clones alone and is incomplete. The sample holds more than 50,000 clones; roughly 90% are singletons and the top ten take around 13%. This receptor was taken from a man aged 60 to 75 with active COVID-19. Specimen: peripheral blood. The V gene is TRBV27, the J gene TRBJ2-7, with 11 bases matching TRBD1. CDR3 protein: CASSSGQGAREQYF. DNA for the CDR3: TGTGCCAGCAGCTCCGGACAGGGGGCAAGGGAGCAGTACTTC.